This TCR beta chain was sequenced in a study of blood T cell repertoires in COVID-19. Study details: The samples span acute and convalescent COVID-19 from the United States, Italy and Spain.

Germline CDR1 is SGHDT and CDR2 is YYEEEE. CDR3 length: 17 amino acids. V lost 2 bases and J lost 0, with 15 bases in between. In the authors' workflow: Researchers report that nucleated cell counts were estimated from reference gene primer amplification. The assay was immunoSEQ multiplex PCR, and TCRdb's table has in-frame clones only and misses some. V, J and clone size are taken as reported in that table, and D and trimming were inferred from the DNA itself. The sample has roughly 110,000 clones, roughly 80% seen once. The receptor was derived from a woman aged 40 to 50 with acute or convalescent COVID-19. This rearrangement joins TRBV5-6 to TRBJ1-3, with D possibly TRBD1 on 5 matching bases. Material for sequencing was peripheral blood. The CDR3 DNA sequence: TGTGCCAGCAGCTTTAGGCCGGGGGAAGGCTCTGGAAACACCATATATTTT. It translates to CASSFRPGEGSGNTIYF.